This T cell receptor (beta chain) was sequenced during a study of blood T cell repertoires in COVID-19. The wider study: Samples came from the United States, Italy and Spain, spanning acute and convalescent COVID-19. The analysed material was cDNA or gDNA that came from T cells, B-cell-depleted T cells, or PBMCs.

Per the original data handling: Reference gene primers were amplified, and this amplification served to estimate nucleated cell counts. TCRdb keeps only in-frame clones here, not all; method: immunoSEQ multiplex PCR. The D gene and trimming were derived from the DNA, and the V and J assignments and clone size from that table. The table has around 52,000 clones, over 80% seen once. The CDR3 is 15 residues long. Germline V gene data show CDR1 as MNHEY and CDR2 as SMNVEV (reference sequence). Trimming took off 2 bases at V and 0 bases at J, with 10 bases between the two ends. This clone was detected only once.

The chain links TRBV27 to TRBJ1-2; the D is unclear. Sequenced material: peripheral blood. The clonotype was recovered from an older woman with acute or convalescent COVID-19. The CDR3 nucleotides are TGTGCCAGCAGTTTAACGGCAGCGACTAACTATGGCTACACCTTC. Translated, it gives CASSLTAATNYGYTF.